This T cell receptor beta chain originates from a study of OX40 agonist ivuxolimab in advanced cancers. In the study overall: People in dose escalation had one of these cancers: hepatocellular carcinoma, melanoma, renal cell or head and neck cancer.

TCRdb's table, derived via immunoSEQ multiplex PCR, lists solely in-frame clones and lacks some. This repertoire shows about 58,000 clones, 83% found once; its top ten account for around 3.2%. Patients were excluded for autoimmune disease history or systemic immunosuppression. Germline V CDR1 and CDR2: MRHNA, SNTAGT. V was shortened by 7 bases and J by 5 bases, with 18 bases between the two germline ends. The CDR3 extends over 14 amino acids. To note about this clone: Antigen specificity is unknown.

Whole-study findings and limits: In CD8+ T cells, expanded clones were on average more numerous than in CD4+. At 0.1-3.0 mg/kg, partial responders had clonal expansion among the lowest observed.

The sequence derives from an adult with an advanced solid tumor such as melanoma, head and neck, liver or kidney cancer. The material was CD4+ or CD8+ T cells sorted from blood, obtained in a trial of the OX40 agonist ivuxolimab. The chain carries TRBV6-4 and TRBJ2-7, with D perhaps matching TRBD1 (5 bases). CDR3 amino acids: CASTPGQGTDEQYF. Here the CDR3 DNA reads TGTGCCAGCACCCCCGGCCAGGGTACAGACGAGCAGTACTTC.